One and the same sample provided the 18 T cell receptor beta chains below, sequenced in a study of a mutant IDH1 vaccine in newly diagnosed glioma. Time point here: week 5, during vaccination. One vaccine dose held 300 ug of mutant IDH1 20-mer peptide and came with topical imiquimod. Method: immunoSEQ multiplex PCR; TCRdb's copy keeps in-frame clones and lacks some. This table has tens of thousands of clones, about 91% appearing once. Their recognized antigens are unknown. Sequences were derived from PBMCs, sampled from a glioma patient whose treatment included an IDH1 peptide vaccine. The receptors shown here come from a woman between 50 and 59 years old with glioma.

V is TRBV10-1 and J is TRBJ2-3; no clear D. The CDR3 loop spans 13 amino acids. Deletions cut 3 bases from V and 4 bases from J, with 8 bases between. From germline, CDR1 is WNHNN and CDR2 SYGVQD (reference sequence). In DNA form, the CDR3 reads TGCGCCAGCAGTGAACAGAGAGCAGATACGCAGTATTTT. It yields the protein CASSEQRADTQYF.

The V gene is TRBV18, the J gene TRBJ1-2; 10 bases agree with TRBD1. The CDR3 consists of 14 residues. CDR1 KGHSH and CDR2 LQKENI come from the germline V gene. The V segment lost 5 bases and the J segment 3 bases; nucleotides outside the gene matches: 3. The DNA of the CDR3 is TGTGCCAGCTCAAGGGACAGGGGCTACTATGGCTACACCTTC. Its protein product is CASSRDRGYYGYTF. The entire variable domain, with the rest obtained from reference TRBV18 and TRBJ1-2, is as follows: NAGVMQNPRHLVRRRGQEARLRCSPMKGHSHVYWYRQLPEEGLKFMVYLQKENIIDESGMPKERFSAEFPKEGPSILRIQQVVRGDSAAYFCASSRDRGYYGYTFGSGTRLTVV.

The rearrangement joins TRBV19 to TRBJ1-1; D not resolved. The CDR3 spans 14 residues. Looked up from germline, CDR1 is LNHDA and CDR2 is SQIVND (reference sequence). Trimming left V 5 bases short and J 4 bases short, with 14 bases between. The CDR3 spells CASSPLRWTTEAFF. CDR3 nucleotides: TGTGCCAGTAGTCCCCTGCGGTGGACCACTGAAGCTTTCTTT.

The V call is TRBV30, the J call TRBJ2-2; D is perhaps TRBD2 (6 bases). With 2 bases removed from V and 2 bases from J, the gap between germline ends came to 18 bases. The CDR3 covers 17 residues. The germline gives CDR1 GTSNPN, CDR2 SVGIG (reference sequence). CDR3 bases: TGTGCCTGGAGTTATTGGGGGGAGGTAGGAAACACCGGGGAGCTGTTTTTT. Its protein is CAWSYWGEVGNTGELFF.

The rearrangement links TRBV10-2 to TRBJ2-3, with D maybe TRBD1 (5 bases). The CDR3 loop spans 13 amino acids. The germline CDR1 and CDR2 sequences are WSHSY and SAAADI. V lost 6 bases to trimming and J lost 2 bases, with 9 bases between them. CDR3 sequence reads: CASRGLPTDTQYF. CDR3 in DNA: TGCGCCAGCAGGGGGCTTCCCACAGATACGCAGTATTTT.

This sequence joins TRBV5-6 and TRBJ2-7; no clear D. The germline V gene has CDR1 SGHDT and CDR2 YYEEEE. V was cut by 4 bases and J by 3 bases, with 14 bases left in between. The CDR3 contains 14 residues. DNA of the CDR3: TGTGCCAGCAGCCCAGGACCGGTTTTCTACGAGCAGTACTTC. Translation: CASSPGPVFYEQYF.

V is TRBV4-2 and J is TRBJ1-2; D gene ambiguous. The CDR3 is made up of 13 amino acids. V lost 0 bases and J 4 bases, leaving 6 bases between the germline ends. Germline CDR1 is LGHNA and CDR2 is YNFKEQ. The CDR3 sequence is CASSQDKTYGYTF. CDR3 in DNA: TGTGCCAGCAGCCAAGATAAGACCTATGGCTACACCTTC.

The V call is TRBV30, the J call TRBJ1-2; D is undetermined. This CDR3 is 12 amino acids long. Germline CDR1 is GTSNPN and CDR2 is SVGIG (reference sequence). V was pared by 1 base and J by 4 bases, with 7 bases between. This chain's CDR3 is CAWSGEGYGYTF. In nucleotides, the CDR3 is TGTGCCTGGAGTGGGGAGGGCTATGGCTACACCTTC. Filled out from reference TRBV30 and TRBJ1-2, the complete variable domain reads SQTIHQWPATLVQPVGSPLSLECTVEGTSNPNLYWYRQAAGRGLQLLFYSVGIGQISSEVPQNLSASRPQDRQFILSSKKLLLSDSGFYLCAWSGEGYGYTFGSGTRLTVV.

V usage is TRBV19 and J usage is TRBJ2-5, with D possibly matching TRBD2 (6 bases). This CDR3 spans 15 amino acids. Trimming removed 3 bases at V and 0 bases at J, with 11 bases between. In germline, CDR1 is LNHDA, CDR2 SQIVND (reference sequence). CDR3 region: CASSIWRGHQETQYF. CDR3 bases: TGTGCCAGTAGTATTTGGCGGGGCCACCAAGAGACCCAGTACTTC.

The J gene is TRBJ1-1, the V gene TRBV7-3; weak D call: TRBD1 (6 bases). Germline lookup yields CDR1 SGHTA and CDR2 FQGTGA. Trimming stripped 1 base from V and 0 bases from J, with 9 bases between. The CDR3 totals 15 residues. CDR3 in amino acids: CASSLNREVNTEAFF. In nucleotides, the CDR3 is TGTGCCAGCAGCTTAAACAGGGAAGTGAACACTGAAGCTTTCTTT.

The chain recombines TRBV5-6 with TRBJ2-7; 10 nucleotides align to TRBD1. The germline CDR1 and CDR2 sequences are SGHDT and YYEEEE. CDR3 length equals 17 residues. With V trimmed by 3 bases and J by 2 bases, 11 bases remained unmatched. The CDR3 protein is CASSSTRDRGPTYEQYF. The CDR3 bases are TGTGCCAGCAGCTCGACACGGGACAGGGGTCCCACCTACGAGCAGTACTTC.

This chain uses TRBV6-1 with TRBJ1-2; D ambiguous. Germline CDR1 and CDR2: MNHNS and SASEGT. This CDR3 contains 17 residues. V lost 1 base to trimming and J lost 4 bases, with 19 bases between them. The CDR3 coding sequence is TGTGCCAGCAGTGAAGTCGGCTGGGGAGGGCAGACCTATGGCTACACCTTC. This codes for CASSEVGWGGQTYGYTF.

DNA for the CDR3: TGTGCCAGCAGTTACCGGGACGGACCCTACGAGCAGTACTTC. Translating it yields CASSYRDGPYEQYF. The chain couples TRBV6-6 to TRBJ2-7, with D possibly being TRBD1 or TRBD2 (5 bases each). The CDR3 extends over 14 amino acids. Germline V CDR1 and CDR2: MNHNY, SVGAGI (reference sequence). The germline V and J ends were trimmed by 2 bases and 2 bases, with 10 bases remaining between them.

The gene calls are TRBV4-1 and TRBJ2-2; D may be TRBD2 (6 bases). This CDR3 has 19 residues. Trimming pared 2 bases from V and 0 bases from J, leaving 19 bases between. The germline gives CDR1 MGHRA, CDR2 YSYEKL. The CDR3 DNA reads TGCGCCAGCAGCCAACCACTCCCGGTCTGGACTACGAACACCGGGGAGCTGTTTTTT. As protein: CASSQPLPVWTTNTGELFF.

The DNA of the CDR3 is TGCGCCAGCAGCCCTGGACAGGCTGCAGATACGCAGTATTTT. Translated, it gives CASSPGQAADTQYF. The chain is built from TRBV5-1 and TRBJ2-3; 7 nucleotides agree with TRBD1. V dropped 4 bases and J dropped 4; count of bases not matched to a gene: 6. From germline, CDR1 is SGHRS and CDR2 YFSETQ. The CDR3 runs 14 residues.

This clone was observed a few times. This chain uses TRBV19 with TRBJ1-1; no clear D. This CDR3 has 15 amino acids. Germline assignment: CDR1 LNHDA and CDR2 SQIVND (reference sequence). V was clipped by 4 bases and J by 1 base, with 13 bases between them. CDR3 protein: CASSKGQMGNTEAFF. The CDR3 DNA is TGTGCCAGTAGTAAGGGCCAAATGGGGAACACTGAAGCTTTCTTT. The whole variable domain, filled in from reference TRBV19 and TRBJ1-1, reads DGGITQSPKYLFRKEGQNVTLSCEQNLNHDAMYWYRQDPGQGLRLIYYSQIVNDFQKGDIAEGYSVSREKKESFPLTVTSAQKNPTAFYLCASSKGQMGNTEAFFGQGTRLTVV.

J is TRBJ2-2 and V is TRBV7-3, with 9 bases lining up with TRBD1. The germline V gene has CDR1 SGHTA and CDR2 FQGTGA. The ends lost 5 bases at V and 8 bases at J; junction bases unmatched: 18. This CDR3 comprises 18 residues. CDR3: CASSPLPGQGGIVGELFF. The DNA of the CDR3 is TGTGCCAGCAGCCCCTTGCCGGGACAGGGTGGAATAGTTGGGGAGCTGTTTTTT. Full variable domain (missing parts from reference TRBV7-3 and TRBJ2-2): GAGVSQTPSNKVTEKGKYVELRCDPISGHTALYWYRQSLGQGPEFLIYFQGTGAADDSGLPNDRFFAVRPEGSVSTLKIQRTERGDSAVYLCASSPLPGQGGIVGELFFGEGSRLTVL.

This chain's CDR3 is CASSLLSGRFETQYF. The CDR3 DNA sequence: TGTGCCAGCAGTCTGCTAAGCGGGAGGTTTGAGACCCAGTACTTC. The chain employs TRBV11-2 and TRBJ2-5; 9 bases map to TRBD2. The CDR3 loop spans 15 amino acids. In germline, CDR1 is SGHAT, CDR2 FQNNGV. V gave up 6 bases and J gave up 5 bases; unmatched junction bases: 10.